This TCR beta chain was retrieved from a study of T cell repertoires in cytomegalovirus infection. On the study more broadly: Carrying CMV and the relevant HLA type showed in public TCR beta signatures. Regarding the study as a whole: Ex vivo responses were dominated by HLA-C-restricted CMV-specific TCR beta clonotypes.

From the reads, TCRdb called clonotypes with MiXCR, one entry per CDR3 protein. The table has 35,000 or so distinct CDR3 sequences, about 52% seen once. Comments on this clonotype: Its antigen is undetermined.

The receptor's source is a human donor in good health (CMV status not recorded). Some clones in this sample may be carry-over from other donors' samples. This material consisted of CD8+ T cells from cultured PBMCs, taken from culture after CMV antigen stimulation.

The CDR3 spells CASSLGTGNYGYTF. The DNA of the CDR3 is TGTGCCAGCAGCTTAGGGACAGGGAACTATGGCTACACCTTC. V is TRBV7-6 and J is TRBJ1-2; 8 positions agree with TRBD1. Germline CDR1 is SGHVS and CDR2 is FNYEAQ. V lost 1 base to trimming and J lost 2 bases; unmatched junction nucleotides: 0. This CDR3 contains 14 residues. The full variable domain, its missing parts supplied by reference TRBV7-6 and TRBJ1-2, is GAGVSQSPRYKVTKRGQDVALRCDPISGHVSLYWYRQALGQGPEFLTYFNYEAQQDKSGLPNDRFSAERPEGSISTLTIQRTEQRDSAMYRCASSLGTGNYGYTFGSGTRLTVV.